This TCR beta chain was obtained from a study of T cell responses to AZD1222 COVID-19 vaccine. Study-wide points: Most donors were white British and more were female, and clonal diversity was possibly underestimated.

With respect to this clone: Its antigen is as yet unknown.

It was second doses at about 4 or about 12 weeks that were pooled. Method: immunoSEQ multiplex PCR; TCRdb's copy keeps in-frame clones and lacks some. Among 150,000 to 250,000 clones listed, more than 85% were seen once. The sequence was obtained from an adult who received the AZD1222 COVID-19 vaccine. Sequencing was performed on peripheral blood, taken 28 days after the second AZD1222 dose.

This CDR3 is CASSQAGTVTEAFF. Here the CDR3 DNA reads TGTGCCAGCAGCCAAGCCGGGACAGTCACTGAAGCTTTCTTT. This chain uses TRBV3-1 (or the pseudogene TRBV3-2) with TRBJ1-1; 7 bases line up with TRBD1. Germline V CDR1 and CDR2: LGHDT, YNNKEL (reference sequence). There are 14 residues in the CDR3. Germline trimming cut 1 base from V and 4 bases from J; bases unmatched to any gene: 3.